These 13 T cell receptor beta chains were all obtained from the same sample, sequenced in a study of blood T cells in healthy people across ages. Sample-barcoded 5' priming and a J-beta primer mix drove a second PCR of 7 to 11 cycles. TCRdb re-called the 5' RACE reads through MiXCR, storing one row per CDR3 protein. The table includes 1.6 million or so distinct CDR3 sequences, around 35% detected once. The specimen sequenced was blood. These receptors all come from a woman aged 25-40 years in good health.

This clonotype was seen a handful of times. A much larger clone sits a single nucleotide away, making a read error possible. The chain employs TRBV6-6 and TRBJ1-2; TRBD1 aligns across 8 bases. The germline V gene encodes CDR1 MNHNY and CDR2 SVGAGI (reference sequence). This CDR3 has 14 residues. CDR3 coding DNA: TGTGCCAGCAGTCGAGGACAGGGCGACTATGGCCACACCTTC. It encodes CASSRGQGDYGHTF.

J is TRBJ2-7 and V is TRBV4-1, with D uncertain. Germline CDR1 is MGHRA and CDR2 is YSYEKL. The V end lost 1 base, the J end lost 4 bases, and 14 bases lay between the germline ends. CDR3 length: 15 residues. The CDR3 bases are TGCGCCAGCAGCCAAGCGGTCCCCGGGCGATACGAGCAGTACTTC. Its translation is CASSQAVPGRYEQYF.

V is TRBV15 and J is TRBJ2-1; the D gene is possibly TRBD2 (6 bases). The CDR3 loop spans 17 amino acids. Germline CDR1 and CDR2: LNHNV and YYDKDF (reference sequence). Trimming stripped 5 bases from V and 3 bases from J, with 20 bases between. The CDR3 DNA reads as TGTGCCACCAGCCCACACAGGAGGGTACTTCACTACAATGAGCAGTTCTTC. Translating it yields CATSPHRRVLHYNEQFF.

The chain is built from TRBV7-9 and TRBJ2-3; D uncertain. Deletions cut 3 bases from V and 0 bases from J, with 10 bases between. Per germline, CDR1 SEHNR and CDR2 FQNEAQ (reference sequence). CDR3 length: 15 amino acids. CDR3 coding DNA: TGTGCCAGCAGCTTGTTGCAGACTAGCACAGATACGCAGTATTTT. Translation: CASSLLQTSTDTQYF.

In its sample, this clonotype was seen many times. The V gene is TRBV15, the J gene TRBJ1-4; D uncertain. The CDR3 extends over 14 amino acids. CDR1 and CDR2 (germline): LNHNV, YYDKDF (reference sequence). V lost 0 bases, J lost 6 bases, and 8 bases lay in between. The CDR3: CATSRERFDEKLFF. Here the CDR3 DNA reads TGTGCCACCAGCAGAGAGAGATTCGATGAAAAACTGTTTTTT.

This sequence joins TRBV20-1 and TRBJ2-6, with D tentatively TRBD1 (5 bases). CDR3 length equals 18 residues. The ends were cut back, 3 bases at V and 0 bases at J, with 18 bases in the middle. The germline V gene encodes CDR1 DFQATT and CDR2 SNEGSKA (reference sequence). In DNA form, the CDR3 reads TGCAGTGCTAGGATCCCCCAGGGTGCGAGCTCTGGGGCCAACGTCCTGACTTTC. As protein: CSARIPQGASSGANVLTF.

This clonotype has more than one count but fewer than ten. The chain combines TRBV25-1 with TRBJ2-1, with 8 nucleotides matching TRBD2. CDR3 size: 18 residues. CDR1 MGHDK and CDR2 SYGVNS come from the germline V gene. The V gene end was trimmed by 3 bases and the J gene end by 1 base; junction bases not matched to a gene: 11. For the CDR3, the DNA is TGTGCCAGCAGTGAGAGTTGGTCGGGAGGGCCTTCCTACAATGAGCAGTTCTTC. It encodes CASSESWSGGPSYNEQFF.

J is TRBJ1-5 and V is TRBV5-1; D call uncertain. Germline-derived CDR1 and CDR2 are SGHRS and YFSETQ. Between the trimmed V and J ends, which lost 8 bases and 0 bases, there was a span of 15 bases. CDR3 length: 15 amino acids. CDR3: CASRTESNSNQPQHF. For the CDR3, the DNA is TGCGCCAGTAGGACGGAAAGTAATAGCAATCAGCCCCAGCATTTT.

A word on this clonotype: The junction does not match germline at one end; this may be a read error. The genes are TRBV10-1 and TRBJ2-1; possible D gene TRBD1, 5 bases. CDR3 length: 15 amino acids. The germline gives CDR1 WNHNN, CDR2 SYGVQD (reference sequence). The CDR3 nucleotides read TGCGCCTGCAGTGAGACAGCCAGCTCCTACAATGAGCAGTTCTTC. It specifies CACSETASSYNEQFF.

The chain has TRBV6-5 and TRBJ2-5; TRBD1 is a possible D gene (5 bases). V was shortened by 8 bases and J by 7 bases, with 14 bases between the two germline ends. There are 12 residues in the CDR3. Germline V lookup: CDR1 MNHEY, CDR2 SVGAGI. The DNA for the CDR3 is TGTGCCAGCGAGTCCCAGGGTAGGACCCAGTACTTC. Residues: CASESQGRTQYF.

This chain links TRBV5-1 with TRBJ2-7, with 8 positions matching TRBD2. This CDR3 comprises 18 residues. Germline assignment: CDR1 SGHRS and CDR2 YFSETQ. V shed 4 bases, J shed 4 bases, and the junction held 19 bases outside the gene matches. The CDR3 here is CASSAGPPQREIPYEQYF. In nucleotides, the CDR3 is TGCGCCAGCAGCGCGGGCCCCCCTCAGCGGGAGATACCGTACGAGCAGTACTTC.

A word on this clonotype: At one boundary the junction diverges from the germline segment, which might be a read error. The CDR3 DNA is TGCGGTGCTAGAGATGTCCTAGCGGGGGGCTCTGAGCAGTTCTTC. As protein: CGARDVLAGGSEQFF. J is TRBJ2-1 and V is TRBV20-1, with 11 bases lining up with TRBD2. The CDR3 totals 15 residues. Germline V gene lookup returns CDR1 DFQATT and CDR2 SNEGSKA (reference sequence).

This chain joins TRBV7-9 and TRBJ2-3; 8 bases line up with TRBD2. V shed 5 bases and J 2 bases; nucleotides not matched to a gene: 6. This CDR3 has 15 amino acids. Germline V CDR1 and CDR2: SEHNR, FQNEAQ (reference sequence). CDR3: CASSPGLVPTDTQYF. The CDR3 bases are TGTGCCAGCAGCCCGGGACTAGTGCCCACAGATACGCAGTATTTT.